Below, 7 T cell receptor beta chains from the same sample are listed, as sequenced in a study of response to subunit inactivated influenza vaccine. One entry per CDR3 protein results from TCRdb running MiXCR on the RT-PCR reads. The data show 560,000 or so distinct CDR3 sequences, about 8% seen once. The sequences come from PBMCs from blood, collected around 25 months after vaccination. The receptors derive from a man aged 50-75 years who received an inactivated influenza vaccine.

The chain combines TRBV20-1 with TRBJ2-7, with D perhaps TRBD2 (5 bases). The V gene lost 1 base and the J gene lost 2 bases, with 12 bases spanning the gap. Germline V gene lookup returns CDR1 DFQATT and CDR2 SNEGSKA (reference sequence). The CDR3 has 14 residues. The CDR3 nucleotides read TGCAGTGCTAGAGGGCGGGCGAACCCCTACGAGCAGTACTTC. It specifies CSARGRANPYEQYF.

This clonotype was detected only a few times. The J gene is TRBJ1-4, the V gene TRBV6-4, with TRBD1 matching over 7 bases. The CDR3 is 12 residues long. J lost 7 bases, V lost 7 bases, and 3 bases had no gene match. Germline CDR1 and CDR2: MRHNA and SNTAGT. This chain's CDR3 is CASNRGGEKLFF. The CDR3 DNA sequence: TGTGCCAGCAACAGGGGTGGTGAAAAACTGTTTTTT.

This clonotype was seen more than once but under ten times. The V call is TRBV27, the J call TRBJ2-7; 7 bases agree with TRBD1. The CDR3 totals 14 residues. Germline V gene sequence: CDR1 MNHEY, CDR2 SMNVEV (reference sequence). Trimming at V came to 5 bases and at J to 3 bases, leaving 7 bases not matched to a gene. The CDR3 sequence: CASSIRQGGYEQYF. The CDR3 DNA is TGTGCCAGCAGTATCCGACAGGGTGGCTACGAGCAGTACTTC.

This clonotype showed up just a few times. The chain uses TRBV28 and TRBJ2-7; TRBD1 aligns across 10 bases. The CDR3 consists of 14 residues. The junction had 8 bases not matched to a gene; V was cut back by 4 bases and J by 8 bases. Germline CDR1 MDHEN, CDR2 SYDVKM. CDR3 in DNA: TGTGCCAGCAGTTCCCCGGGACAGGGGATCAAGCAGTACTTC. Protein sequence: CASSSPGQGIKQYF.

V gene TRBV11-2 combines with J gene TRBJ2-3; 9 nucleotides match TRBD2. V shed 1 base and J 6 bases; nucleotides not matched to a gene: 8. CDR3 size: 16 residues. Germline-derived CDR1 and CDR2 are SGHAT and FQNNGV. CDR3 coding DNA: TGTGCCAGCAGCTTAGCCGCGGGAGGGGGGATGGATACGCAGTATTTT. Residues: CASSLAAGGGMDTQYF.

The rearrangement links TRBV28 to TRBJ2-3, with 7 nucleotides matching TRBD1. The J segment lost 2 bases and the V segment lost 5 bases, leaving 7 bases of the junction unmatched. The V gene's germline CDR1 is MDHEN and CDR2 SYDVKM. This CDR3 comprises 15 residues. In DNA, the CDR3 is TGTGCCAGCAGTCGGGACAGTATACCCACAGATACGCAGTATTTT. Its protein is CASSRDSIPTDTQYF.

The chain combines TRBV20-1 with TRBJ2-3; 10 positions match TRBD2. From germline, CDR1 is DFQATT and CDR2 SNEGSKA (reference sequence). The CDR3 contains 14 residues. Losses at the gene ends were 5 bases for V and 7 bases for J; bases not matched to a gene: 9. This chain's CDR3 is CSALMGLARYTQYF. CDR3 nucleotide sequence: TGCAGTGCTCTTATGGGACTAGCGAGGTATACGCAGTATTTT.